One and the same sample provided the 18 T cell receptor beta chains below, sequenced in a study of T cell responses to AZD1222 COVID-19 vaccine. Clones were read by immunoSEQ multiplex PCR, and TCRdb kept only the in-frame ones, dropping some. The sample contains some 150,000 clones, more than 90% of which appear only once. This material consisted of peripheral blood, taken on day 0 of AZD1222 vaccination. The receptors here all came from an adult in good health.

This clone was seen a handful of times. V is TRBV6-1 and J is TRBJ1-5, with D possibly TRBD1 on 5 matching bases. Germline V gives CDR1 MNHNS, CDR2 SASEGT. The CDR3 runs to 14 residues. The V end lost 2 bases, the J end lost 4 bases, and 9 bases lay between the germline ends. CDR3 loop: CASSESWGNQPQHF. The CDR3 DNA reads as TGTGCCAGCAGTGAAAGTTGGGGGAATCAGCCCCAGCATTTT.

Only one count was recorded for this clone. This CDR3 reads CASSPGFGYGYTF. The CDR3 DNA reads TGTGCCAGCAGCCCAGGGTTTGGATATGGCTACACCTTC. The chain combines TRBV12-3 or TRBV12-4 with TRBJ1-2; perhaps TRBD1 as D (5 bases). The V end was cut by 6 bases, the J end by 5 bases, with 13 bases between. The CDR3 spans 13 residues.

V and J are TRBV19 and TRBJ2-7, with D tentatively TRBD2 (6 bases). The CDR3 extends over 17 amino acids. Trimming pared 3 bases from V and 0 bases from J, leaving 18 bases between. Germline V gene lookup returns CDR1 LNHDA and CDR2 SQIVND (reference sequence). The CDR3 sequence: CASSIGSGTQDSYEQYF. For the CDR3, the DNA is TGTGCCAGTAGTATCGGTTCCGGGACTCAAGACTCCTACGAGCAGTACTTC.

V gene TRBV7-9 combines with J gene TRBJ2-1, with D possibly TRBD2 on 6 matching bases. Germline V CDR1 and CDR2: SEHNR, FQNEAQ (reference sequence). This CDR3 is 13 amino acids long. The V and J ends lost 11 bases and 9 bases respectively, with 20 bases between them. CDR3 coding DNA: TGTGCCCCCCCTAGGAGGGGTAGTAGTGAGCAGTTCTTC. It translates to CAPPRRGSSEQFF.

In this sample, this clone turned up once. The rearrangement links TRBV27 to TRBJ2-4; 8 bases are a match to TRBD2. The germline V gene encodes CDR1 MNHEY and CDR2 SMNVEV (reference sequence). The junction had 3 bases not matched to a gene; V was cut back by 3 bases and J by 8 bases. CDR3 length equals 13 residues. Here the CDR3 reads CASSLGRGDIQYF. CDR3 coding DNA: TGTGCCAGCAGTTTGGGGCGGGGGGACATTCAGTACTTC.

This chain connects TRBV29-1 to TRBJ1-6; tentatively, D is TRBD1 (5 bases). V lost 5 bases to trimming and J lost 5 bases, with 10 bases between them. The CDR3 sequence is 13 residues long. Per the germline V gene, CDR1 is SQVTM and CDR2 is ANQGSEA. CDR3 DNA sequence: TGCAGCGTTCGTAAGGGGAATAATTCACCCCTCCACTTT. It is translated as CSVRKGNNSPLHF. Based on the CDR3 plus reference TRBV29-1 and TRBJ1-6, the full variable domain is SAVISQKPSRDICQRGTSLTIQCQVDSQVTMMFWYRQQPGQSLTLIATANQGSEATYESGFVIDKFPISRPNLTFSTLTVSNMSPEDSSIYLCSVRKGNNSPLHFGNGTRLTVT.

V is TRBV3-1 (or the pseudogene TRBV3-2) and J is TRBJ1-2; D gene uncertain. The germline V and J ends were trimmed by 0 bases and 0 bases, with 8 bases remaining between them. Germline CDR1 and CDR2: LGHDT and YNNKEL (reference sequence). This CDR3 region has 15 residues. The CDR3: CASSQDRLANYGYTF. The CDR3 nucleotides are TGTGCCAGCAGCCAAGATAGGTTAGCTAACTATGGCTACACCTTC.

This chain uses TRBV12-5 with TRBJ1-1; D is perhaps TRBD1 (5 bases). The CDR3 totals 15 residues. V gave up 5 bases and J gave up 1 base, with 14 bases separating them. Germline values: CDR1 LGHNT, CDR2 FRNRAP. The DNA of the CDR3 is TGTGCTAGTGGTCCAAGGGGTCCTGGGAACACTGAAGCTTTCTTT. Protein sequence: CASGPRGPGNTEAFF.

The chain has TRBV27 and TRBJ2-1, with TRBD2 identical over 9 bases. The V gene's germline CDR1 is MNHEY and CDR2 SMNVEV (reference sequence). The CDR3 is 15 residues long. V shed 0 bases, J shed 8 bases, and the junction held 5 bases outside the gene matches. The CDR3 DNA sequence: TGTGCCAGCAGTTTATCGGCTAGCGGGGTCCATGAGCAGTTCTTC. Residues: CASSLSASGVHEQFF.

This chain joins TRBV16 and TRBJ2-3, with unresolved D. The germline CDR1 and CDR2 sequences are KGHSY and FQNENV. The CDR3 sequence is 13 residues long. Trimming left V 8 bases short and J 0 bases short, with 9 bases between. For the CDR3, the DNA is TGTGCCAGCTCGGGTTGGAGCACAGATACGCAGTATTTT. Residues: CASSGWSTDTQYF.

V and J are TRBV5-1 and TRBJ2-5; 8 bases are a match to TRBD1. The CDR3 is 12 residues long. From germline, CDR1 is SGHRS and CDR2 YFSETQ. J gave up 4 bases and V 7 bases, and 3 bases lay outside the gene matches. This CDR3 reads CASGDRGETQYF. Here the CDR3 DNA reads TGCGCCAGCGGCGACAGGGGAGAGACCCAGTACTTC.

The CDR3 loop reads CAISGGQGFGTEAFF. CDR3 bases: TGTGCCATCAGTGGAGGACAGGGGTTTGGTACTGAAGCTTTCTTT. The chain combines TRBV10-3 with TRBJ1-1; 9 bases line up with TRBD1. The ends lost 4 bases at V and 5 bases at J; junction bases unmatched: 8. From germline, CDR1 is ENHRY and CDR2 SYGVKD. The CDR3 extends over 15 amino acids.

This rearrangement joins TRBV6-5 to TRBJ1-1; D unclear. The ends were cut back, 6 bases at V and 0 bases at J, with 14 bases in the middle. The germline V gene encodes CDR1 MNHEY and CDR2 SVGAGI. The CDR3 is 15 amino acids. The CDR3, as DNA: TGTGCCAGCAGCGCGGCCAGGTCCCTGAACACTGAAGCTTTCTTT. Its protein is CASSAARSLNTEAFF.

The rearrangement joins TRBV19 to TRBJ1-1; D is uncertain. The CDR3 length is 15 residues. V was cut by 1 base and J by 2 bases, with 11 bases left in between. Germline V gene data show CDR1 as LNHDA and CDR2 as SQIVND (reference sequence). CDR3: CASSIGGSLNTEAFF. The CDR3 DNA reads TGTGCCAGTAGTATAGGAGGCAGCCTTAACACTGAAGCTTTCTTT.

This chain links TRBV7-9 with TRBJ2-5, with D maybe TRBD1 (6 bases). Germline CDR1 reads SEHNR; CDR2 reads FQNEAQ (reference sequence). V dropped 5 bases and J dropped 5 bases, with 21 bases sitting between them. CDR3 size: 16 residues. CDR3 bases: TGTGCCAGCAGCGCCACCGGGACATCCACAAGGGAGACCCAGTACTTC. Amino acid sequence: CASSATGTSTRETQYF.

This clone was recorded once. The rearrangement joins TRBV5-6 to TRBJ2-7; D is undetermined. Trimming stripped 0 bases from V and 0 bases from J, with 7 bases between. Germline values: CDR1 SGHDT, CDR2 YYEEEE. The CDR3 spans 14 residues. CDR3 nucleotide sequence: TGTGCCAGCAGCTTGGAAACGGTCTCCTACGAGCAGTACTTC. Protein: CASSLETVSYEQYF. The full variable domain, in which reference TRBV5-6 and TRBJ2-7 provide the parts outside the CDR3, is DAGVTQSPTHLIKTRGQQVTLRCSPKSGHDTVSWYQQALGQGPQFIFQYYEEEERQRGNFPDRFSGHQFPNYSSELNVNALLLGDSALYLCASSLETVSYEQYFGPGTRLTVT.

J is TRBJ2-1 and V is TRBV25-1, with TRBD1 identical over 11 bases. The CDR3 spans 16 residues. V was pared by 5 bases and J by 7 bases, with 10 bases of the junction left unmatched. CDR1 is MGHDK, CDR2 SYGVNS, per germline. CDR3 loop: CASSRTGTGGWNEQFF. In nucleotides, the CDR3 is TGTGCCAGCAGTCGGACCGGGACAGGGGGATGGAATGAGCAGTTCTTC.

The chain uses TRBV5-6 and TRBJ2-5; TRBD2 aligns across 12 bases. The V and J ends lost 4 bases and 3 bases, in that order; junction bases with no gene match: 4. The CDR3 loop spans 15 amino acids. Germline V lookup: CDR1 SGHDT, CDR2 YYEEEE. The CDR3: CASSIGLAGKETQYF. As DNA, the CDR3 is TGTGCCAGCAGCATCGGACTAGCGGGAAAAGAGACCCAGTACTTC. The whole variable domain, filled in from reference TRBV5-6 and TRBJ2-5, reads DAGVTQSPTHLIKTRGQQVTLRCSPKSGHDTVSWYQQALGQGPQFIFQYYEEEERQRGNFPDRFSGHQFPNYSSELNVNALLLGDSALYLCASSIGLAGKETQYFGPGTRLLVL.